This T cell receptor (beta chain) derives from a study of CD8 T cells in Susac syndrome. This clonotype occurred once. TCR beta sequences were obtained from blood CD8+ and CD4+ T cells. The control group consisted of healthy donors matched for age and sex. RNA totalling roughly 0.5 to 1 ug underwent reverse transcription with random hexamers. The amplification used immunoSEQ multiplex PCR on TCR beta CDR3; it spanned 54 Vbeta and 13 Jbeta. TCRdb independently ran MiXCR on the immunoSEQ multiplex PCR reads; one entry per CDR3 protein. The data contain 95,000 to 150,000 distinct CDR3 sequences, 90% to 95% of them singletons. Sequenced material: CD4+ T cells from PBMCs. The sequence was collected from a human donor in good health.

CDR3 loop: CSVEHGTGATYNEQFF. In DNA, the CDR3 is TGCAGCGTTGAACACGGGACAGGGGCTACCTACAATGAGCAGTTCTTC. The rearrangement uses TRBV29-1 and TRBJ2-1; 10 bases map to TRBD1. V lost 2 bases, J lost 2 bases, and 6 bases stayed unmatched. The germline CDR1 and CDR2 sequences are SQVTM and ANQGSEA. This CDR3 spans 16 amino acids.